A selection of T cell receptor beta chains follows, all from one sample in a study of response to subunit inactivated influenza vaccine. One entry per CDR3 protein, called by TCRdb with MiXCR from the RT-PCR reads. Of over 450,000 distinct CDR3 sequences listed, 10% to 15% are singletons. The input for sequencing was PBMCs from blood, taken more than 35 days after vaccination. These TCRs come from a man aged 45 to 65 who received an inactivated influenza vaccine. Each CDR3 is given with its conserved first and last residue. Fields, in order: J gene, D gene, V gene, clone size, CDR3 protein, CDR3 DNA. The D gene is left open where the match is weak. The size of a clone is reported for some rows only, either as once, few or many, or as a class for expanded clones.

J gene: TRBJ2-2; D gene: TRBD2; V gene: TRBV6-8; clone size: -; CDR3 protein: CASTAQRGRTTGELFF; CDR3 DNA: TGTGCCAGCACCGCGCAGCGCGGGAGGACAACCGGGGAGCTGTTTTTT
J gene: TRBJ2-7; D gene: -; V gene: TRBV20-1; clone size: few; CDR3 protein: CSAIKVGGYEQYF; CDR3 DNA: TGCAGTGCTATCAAGGTGGGCGGCTACGAGCAGTACTTC
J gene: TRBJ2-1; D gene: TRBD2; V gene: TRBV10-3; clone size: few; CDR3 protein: CAIRGTGTSVSYNEQFF; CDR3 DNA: TGTGCCATCAGGGGAACCGGGACTAGTGTCTCCTACAATGAGCAGTTCTTC
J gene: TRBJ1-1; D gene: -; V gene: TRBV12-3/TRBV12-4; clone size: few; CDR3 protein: CASSLAYGHTEAFF; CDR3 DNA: TGTGCCAGCAGTTTAGCATATGGCCACACTGAAGCTTTCTTT
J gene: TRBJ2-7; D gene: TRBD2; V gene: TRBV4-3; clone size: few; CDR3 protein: CASSQDLSAGGFYEQYF; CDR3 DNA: TGCGCCAGCAGCCAAGATTTATCAGCGGGGGGCTTCTACGAGCAGTACTTC
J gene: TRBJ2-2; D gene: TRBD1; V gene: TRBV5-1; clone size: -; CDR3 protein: CASSLQGQGAGELFF; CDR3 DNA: TGCGCCAGCAGCCTTCAGGGACAGGGGGCCGGGGAGCTGTTTTTT
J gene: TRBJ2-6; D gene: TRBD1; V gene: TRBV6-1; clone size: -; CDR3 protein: CASSPLQGALGANVLTF; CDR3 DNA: TGTGCCAGCAGCCCTCTGCAGGGGGCGTTGGGGGCCAACGTCCTGACTTTC
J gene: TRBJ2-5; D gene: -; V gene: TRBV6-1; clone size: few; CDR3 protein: CASRQAGHFQETQYF; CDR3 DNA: TGTGCCAGCCGTCAGGCGGGCCACTTCCAAGAGACCCAGTACTTC
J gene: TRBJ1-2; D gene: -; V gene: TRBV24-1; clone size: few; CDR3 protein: CATSDLNRDYGYTF; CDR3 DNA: TGTGCCACCAGTGACCTTAACAGGGACTATGGCTACACCTTC
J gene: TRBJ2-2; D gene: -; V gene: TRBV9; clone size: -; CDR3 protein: CASSVAWDTGELFF; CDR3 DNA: TGTGCCAGCAGCGTAGCATGGGATACCGGGGAGCTGTTTTTT
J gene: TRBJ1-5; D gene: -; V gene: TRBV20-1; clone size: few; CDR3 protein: CSARPPGGNQPQHF; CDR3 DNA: TGCAGTGCTAGGCCCCCAGGGGGCAATCAGCCCCAGCATTTT
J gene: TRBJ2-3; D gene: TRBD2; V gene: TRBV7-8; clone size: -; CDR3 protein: CASSLAPPRTSGRLTDTQYF; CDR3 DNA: TGTGCCAGCAGCTTAGCGCCTCCCAGGACTAGCGGGAGGTTGACAGATACGCAGTATTTT
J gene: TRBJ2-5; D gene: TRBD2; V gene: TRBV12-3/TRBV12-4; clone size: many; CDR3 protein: CASSPMGGVQETQYF; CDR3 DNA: TGTGCCAGCAGTCCCATGGGGGGGGTTCAAGAGACCCAGTACTTC
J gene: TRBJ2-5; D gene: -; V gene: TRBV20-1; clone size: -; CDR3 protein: CSAAKGGGETQYF; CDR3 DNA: TGCAGTGCTGCCAAGGGGGGAGGGGAGACCCAGTACTTC
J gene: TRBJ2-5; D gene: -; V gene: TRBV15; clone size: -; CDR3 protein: CATPPERGRETQYF; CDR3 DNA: TGTGCCACCCCCCCCGAAAGGGGCCGGGAGACCCAGTACTTC
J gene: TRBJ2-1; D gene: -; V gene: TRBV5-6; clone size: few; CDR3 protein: CASRGTPPGNEQFF; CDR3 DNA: TGTGCCAGCAGGGGGACCCCCCCGGGCAATGAGCAGTTCTTC
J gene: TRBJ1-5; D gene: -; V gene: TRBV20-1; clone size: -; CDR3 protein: CSGGRFGNQPQHF; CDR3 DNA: TGCAGCGGAGGAAGGTTTGGCAATCAGCCCCAGCATTTT
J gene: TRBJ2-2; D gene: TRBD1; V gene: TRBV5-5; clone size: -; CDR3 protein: CASSRPTGAGELFF; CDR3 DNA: TGTGCCAGCAGCCGTCCTACAGGGGCCGGGGAGCTGTTTTTT
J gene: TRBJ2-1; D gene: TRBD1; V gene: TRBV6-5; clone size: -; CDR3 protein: CASSPGTGVFF; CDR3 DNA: TGTGCCAGCAGTCCCGGGACAGGGGTGTTCTTC
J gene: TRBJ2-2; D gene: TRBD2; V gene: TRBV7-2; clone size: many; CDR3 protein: CASSISGGPWRGELFF; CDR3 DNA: TGTGCCAGCAGCATTAGCGGGGGTCCCTGGCGGGGGGAGCTGTTTTTT
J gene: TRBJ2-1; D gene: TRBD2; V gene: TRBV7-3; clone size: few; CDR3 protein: CASSLWASGGNYNEQFF; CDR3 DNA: TGTGCCAGCAGCTTATGGGCTAGCGGGGGCAACTACAATGAGCAGTTCTTC
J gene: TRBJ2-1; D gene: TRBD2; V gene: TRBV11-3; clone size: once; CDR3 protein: CASSLSGRLGNEQFF; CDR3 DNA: TGTGCCAGCAGCCTTAGCGGGAGGCTGGGAAATGAGCAGTTCTTC